The 29 T cell receptor beta chains reported below all come from one sample, sequenced in a study of cytomegalovirus exposure and HLA in healthy donors. The PCR employed 60 Vbeta primers together with 13 Jbeta primers. Generated by immunoSEQ multiplex PCR, the TCRdb table keeps only in-frame clones and is missing some. The table has 130,000 to 150,000 clones, over 60% seen once; the top ten hold approximately 5%. The sample consisted of PBMCs. Every receptor here comes from a woman aged 45-65 years in good health and CMV-seronegative.

V usage is TRBV6-1 and J usage is TRBJ1-1, with TRBD1 as a possible D gene (5 bases). Germline loops: CDR1 MNHNS, CDR2 SASEGT. Between the trimmed V and J ends, which lost 2 bases and 6 bases, there was a span of 7 bases. The CDR3 length is 12 residues. The DNA of the CDR3 is TGTGCCAGCAGTGAACAGGGCTCTGAAGCTTTCTTT. It codes for CASSEQGSEAFF.

This clone has only a few counts. V gene TRBV7-9 combines with J gene TRBJ1-2; 7 bases align to TRBD1. The J segment lost 2 bases and the V segment lost 5 bases, leaving 8 bases of the junction unmatched. This CDR3 has 15 residues. Germline V CDR1 and CDR2: SEHNR, FQNEAQ (reference sequence). The CDR3 region has the DNA TGTGCCAGCAGCCTCACAGGGGCCTTAAACTATGGCTACACCTTC. It codes for CASSLTGALNYGYTF.

This clone came up many times. The chain joins TRBV19 to TRBJ1-2; D might be TRBD1 (6 bases). This CDR3 spans 13 amino acids. From germline, CDR1 is LNHDA and CDR2 SQIVND (reference sequence). V was pared by 4 bases and J by 6 bases, with 12 bases between. In nucleotides, the CDR3 is TGTGCCAGTAGTACTACAGGGACCCATGGCTACACCTTC. Translated, it gives CASSTTGTHGYTF.

V is TRBV10-1 and J is TRBJ2-7; 7 nucleotides agree with TRBD1. The V gene's germline CDR1 is WNHNN and CDR2 SYGVQD (reference sequence). The V gene end was trimmed by 5 bases and the J gene end by 3 bases; junction bases not matched to a gene: 7. This CDR3 is built from 14 residues. CDR3 residues: CASSIIRDSYEQYF. DNA for the CDR3: TGCGCCAGCAGTATAATCCGGGACAGCTACGAGCAGTACTTC.

This chain joins TRBV9 and TRBJ1-1; D possibly corresponds to TRBD1 (5 bases). Deletions cut 0 bases from V and 4 bases from J, with 10 bases between. CDR1 is SGDLS and CDR2 is YYNGEE in the germline V gene. The CDR3 consists of 14 residues. The CDR3 region has the DNA TGTGCCAGCAGCGTAGACCCAGGGTCCACTGAAGCTTTCTTT. Encoded protein: CASSVDPGSTEAFF. The variable domain in full, with the rest retrieved from reference TRBV9 and TRBJ1-1, is DSGVTQTPKHLITATGQRVTLRCSPRSGDLSVYWYQQSLDQGLQFLIQYYNGEERAKGNILERFSAQQFPDLHSELNLSSLELGDSALYFCASSVDPGSTEAFFGQGTRLTVV.

This clone was found once. The V call is TRBV19, the J call TRBJ2-1, with D tentatively TRBD1 (8 bases). Looked up from germline, CDR1 is LNHDA and CDR2 is SQIVND (reference sequence). This CDR3 is 16 amino acids long. V lost 10 bases and J lost 0, with 19 bases in between. CDR3 protein: CATNRGGFRSYNEQFF. The DNA for the CDR3 is TGTGCCACTAACAGGGGGGGTTTTCGCTCCTACAATGAGCAGTTCTTC.

The V and J genes are TRBV5-1 and TRBJ2-3; possible D gene TRBD2, 7 bases. The CDR3 is 15 amino acids. V was cut by 1 base and J by 5 bases, with 14 bases left in between. Germline V gene data show CDR1 as SGHRS and CDR2 as YFSETQ. The CDR3 DNA is TGCGCCAGCAGCTTGCTGGGGGGCGGGGGAGATACGCAGTATTTT. Protein sequence: CASSLLGGGGDTQYF.

This CDR3 is CSVRLGGTFYEQYF. The DNA of the CDR3 is TGCAGCGTTAGGTTGGGGGGGACCTTCTACGAGCAGTACTTC. This chain links TRBV29-1 with TRBJ2-7, with 7 bases that match TRBD2. Unmatched junction bases numbered 10, after V lost 5 bases and J lost 3 bases. The CDR3 length is 14 residues. Germline V gives CDR1 SQVTM, CDR2 ANQGSEA.

This clone has more than one count but fewer than ten. V usage is TRBV7-2 and J usage is TRBJ2-2; 9 bases fit TRBD1. With V trimmed by 5 bases and J by 4 bases, 5 bases remained unmatched. The germline gives CDR1 SGHTA, CDR2 FQGNSA. The CDR3 extends over 15 amino acids. CDR3 nucleotide sequence: TGTGCCAGCAGCGGGACAGGGTTAATCACCGGGGAGCTGTTTTTT. Encoded protein: CASSGTGLITGELFF.

This chain joins TRBV10-1 and TRBJ2-3, with 8 bases fitting TRBD1. CDR1 WNHNN and CDR2 SYGVQD come from the germline V gene (reference sequence). Losses at the gene ends were 6 bases for V and 14 bases for J; bases not matched to a gene: 10. The CDR3 has 12 amino acids. Here the CDR3 reads CASSRDRGRMYF. In DNA form, the CDR3 reads TGCGCCAGCAGCCGAGACAGGGGACGAATGTATTTT.

This chain links TRBV7-2 with TRBJ1-1, with 8 nucleotides matching TRBD1. The V and J ends lost 5 bases and 10 bases, in that order; junction bases with no gene match: 12. This CDR3 is 14 amino acids long. CDR1 and CDR2 (germline): SGHTA, FQGNSA. CDR3 nucleotide sequence: TGTGCCAGCAGCCTTGCCCAGGGGGCACGTAGAGCTTTCTTT. Its translation is CASSLAQGARRAFF.

The chain is built from TRBV4-1 and TRBJ1-1; D is ambiguous. V was shortened by 2 bases and J by 3 bases, with 10 bases between the two germline ends. Germline V gene lookup returns CDR1 MGHRA and CDR2 YSYEKL. The CDR3 is 14 residues long. In DNA form, the CDR3 reads TGCGCCAGCAGCCAAACCGAGGTAGACACTGAAGCTTTCTTT. Its protein is CASSQTEVDTEAFF.

The chain carries TRBV18 and TRBJ2-2; 9 bases align to TRBD1. This CDR3 region has 17 residues. Germline-derived CDR1 and CDR2 are KGHSH and LQKENI. The junction had 9 bases not matched to a gene; V was cut back by 6 bases and J by 1 base. The CDR3 here is CASSPTRQGGNTGELFF. CDR3 bases: TGTGCCAGCTCCCCCACACGACAGGGGGGGAACACCGGGGAGCTGTTTTTT.

Only one count was recorded for this clone. This sequence joins TRBV5-4 and TRBJ1-4, with a weak D call TRBD1 (5 bases). Germline lookup yields CDR1 SGHNT and CDR2 YYREEE (reference sequence). CDR3 length equals 15 residues. V lost 0 bases, J lost 8 bases, and 14 bases lay in between. The CDR3 here is CASSLGQGPQEKLFF. CDR3 nucleotide sequence: TGTGCCAGCAGCTTGGGTCAGGGCCCCCAAGAAAAACTGTTTTTT.

J is TRBJ2-1 and V is TRBV2, with D possibly being TRBD2 (6 bases). V was pared by 6 bases and J by 5 bases, with 11 bases between. The germline V gene has CDR1 SNHLY and CDR2 FYNNEI. The CDR3 contains 13 residues. The CDR3 DNA reads TGTGCCAGCAGAGAGGACTACAACAATGAGCAGTTCTTC. This encodes CASREDYNNEQFF. Supplemented by reference TRBV2 and TRBJ2-1, the full variable domain reads EPEVTQTPSHQVTQMGQEVILRCVPISNHLYFYWYRQILGQKVEFLVSFYNNEISEKSEIFDDQFSVERPDGSNFTLKIRSTKLEDSAMYFCASREDYNNEQFFGPGTRLTVL.

The chain combines TRBV19 with TRBJ1-3; D gene unclear. V shed 4 bases and J shed 0 bases, with 10 bases lying between them. The CDR3 is 15 amino acids. In germline, CDR1 is LNHDA, CDR2 SQIVND (reference sequence). The DNA of the CDR3 is TGTGCCAGTAGTAGGCAGGCAAGCTCTGGAAACACCATATATTTT. Its protein product is CASSRQASSGNTIYF.

To note about this clone: This specimen includes other DNA sequences encoding the same CDR3. The chain uses TRBV13 and TRBJ2-7; tentative D call: TRBD1 (5 bases). This CDR3 is 14 amino acids long. Trimming cost V 8 bases and J 4 bases, with 18 bases left between them. Germline V gene sequence: CDR1 PRHDT, CDR2 FYEKMQ (reference sequence). DNA for the CDR3: TGTGCCAGCGCCATGGGGCCGTCCACTTACGAGCAGTACTTC. This encodes CASAMGPSTYEQYF.

This chain links TRBV11-2 with TRBJ2-3, with 9 bases lining up with TRBD2. The germline CDR1 and CDR2 sequences are SGHAT and FQNNGV. J gave up 3 bases and V 5 bases, and 9 bases lay outside the gene matches. The CDR3 has 16 residues. CDR3 amino acids: CASSVFGGGDTDTQYF. The CDR3 nucleotides read TGTGCCAGCAGCGTATTCGGCGGGGGGGATACAGATACGCAGTATTTT. The whole variable domain, filled in from reference TRBV11-2 and TRBJ2-3, reads EAGVAQSPRYKIIEKRQSVAFWCNPISGHATLYWYQQILGQGPKLLIQFQNNGVVDDSQLPKDRFSAERLKGVDSTLKIQPAKLEDSAVYLCASSVFGGGDTDTQYFGPGTRLTVL.

This sequence joins TRBV5-6 and TRBJ2-5, with TRBD1 matching over 7 bases. The germline V gene encodes CDR1 SGHDT and CDR2 YYEEEE. V shed 1 base and J 11 bases; nucleotides not matched to a gene: 14. This CDR3 region has 15 residues. The CDR3 DNA reads as TGTGCCAGCAGCTTGACAGGGGATCCTCTTAGGGAGCAGTACTTC. It translates to CASSLTGDPLREQYF. The variable domain in full, completed from reference TRBV5-6 and TRBJ2-5, reads DAGVTQSPTHLIKTRGQQVTLRCSPKSGHDTVSWYQQALGQGPQFIFQYYEEEERQRGNFPDRFSGHQFPNYSSELNVNALLLGDSALYLCASSLTGDPLREQYFGPGTRLLVL.

The rearrangement links TRBV5-6 to TRBJ2-1, with TRBD2 matching 11 bases. The CDR3 is made up of 17 amino acids. Trimming cost V 0 bases and J 2 bases; bases outside gene matches: 4. Germline-derived CDR1 and CDR2 are SGHDT and YYEEEE. Written as DNA, the CDR3 is TGTGCCAGCAGCTTGGCAGGGACTAGCGGAACCTACAATGAGCAGTTCTTC. This translates into CASSLAGTSGTYNEQFF.

The chain carries TRBV4-1 and TRBJ2-7, with 7 positions matching TRBD1. After removal of 3 bases from V and 0 bases from J, the junction contained 8 bases not matched to a gene. CDR3 size: 16 residues. Per the germline V gene, CDR1 is MGHRA and CDR2 is YSYEKL. This chain's CDR3 is CASSHLGQANSYEQYF. The DNA of the CDR3 is TGCGCCAGCAGCCACCTTGGACAGGCGAACTCCTACGAGCAGTACTTC.

This chain connects TRBV7-6 to TRBJ1-1; D not certain. Deletions cut 2 bases from V and 5 bases from J, with 9 bases between. This CDR3 has 13 residues. The germline V gene has CDR1 SGHVS and CDR2 FNYEAQ. The CDR3 coding sequence is TGTGCCAGCAGCTTAACAGCCGGAACTGAAGCTTTCTTT. It specifies CASSLTAGTEAFF.

The chain couples TRBV9 to TRBJ1-1; D unclear. Germline V gene lookup returns CDR1 SGDLS and CDR2 YYNGEE. The ends were cut back, 4 bases at V and 0 bases at J, with 7 bases in the middle. CDR3 length: 13 amino acids. The CDR3: CASSFTVNTEAFF. DNA for the CDR3: TGTGCCAGCAGCTTCACAGTGAACACTGAAGCTTTCTTT.

This clone has a single count. V gene TRBV6-1 combines with J gene TRBJ2-1; 9 positions match TRBD1. CDR3 length: 16 residues. V trimming: 4 bases; J trimming: 4 bases; junction bases outside the gene matches: 8. Germline V gene sequence: CDR1 MNHNS, CDR2 SASEGT. The CDR3 here is CASSGLDRGIYNEQFF. CDR3 DNA sequence: TGTGCCAGCAGTGGCTTGGACAGGGGTATTTACAATGAGCAGTTCTTC.

This chain uses TRBV29-1 with TRBJ2-3; TRBD2 agrees at 8 bases. Germline CDR1 reads SQVTM; CDR2 reads ANQGSEA. Trimming cost V 6 bases and J 0 bases; bases outside gene matches: 2. This CDR3 contains 13 residues. CDR3 residues: CSVRGGSTDTQYF. Written as DNA, the CDR3 is TGCAGCGTCCGGGGGGGAAGCACAGATACGCAGTATTTT.

The chain uses TRBV6-5 and TRBJ2-3, with TRBD2 matching 9 bases. Germline CDR1 and CDR2: MNHEY and SVGAGI. The CDR3 runs 15 residues. J was trimmed by 3 bases and V by 6 bases; bases with no gene match: 7. The CDR3 nucleotides read TGTGCCAGCAGACCAGGGCTAGCGGGGACAGATACGCAGTATTTT. This encodes CASRPGLAGTDTQYF.

The rearrangement links TRBV27 to TRBJ2-7; 7 nucleotides align to TRBD2. The CDR3 covers 15 residues. Germline CDR1 reads MNHEY; CDR2 reads SMNVEV (reference sequence). The J segment lost 0 bases and the V segment lost 6 bases, leaving 8 bases of the junction unmatched. CDR3 loop: CASSPSGANSYEQYF. The CDR3 DNA follows: TGTGCCAGCAGCCCTAGCGGCGCTAACTCCTACGAGCAGTACTTC.

The chain links TRBV4-2 to TRBJ2-3; possibly TRBD2 for D (6 bases). Germline loops: CDR1 LGHNA, CDR2 YNFKEQ. The CDR3 is 16 amino acids. The V and J ends lost 1 base and 5 bases respectively, with 16 bases between them. Here the CDR3 reads CASSQVGGVGGDTQYF. The CDR3 nucleotides are TGTGCCAGCAGCCAAGTAGGAGGGGTGGGAGGAGATACGCAGTATTTT.

The J gene is TRBJ1-1, the V gene TRBV19, with D maybe TRBD1 (6 bases). CDR3 size: 15 residues. The germline V gene has CDR1 LNHDA and CDR2 SQIVND (reference sequence). Trimming left V 5 bases short and J 0 bases short, with 13 bases between. The CDR3 region is CASSVGHQLNTEAFF. In DNA, the CDR3 is TGTGCCAGTAGTGTGGGACACCAATTGAACACTGAAGCTTTCTTT.